The 26 T cell receptor beta chains in this list originate from one sample, sequenced in a study of T-cell reconstitution after alpha-beta-depleted transplantation in children. Library preparation (for TCRbeta) was performed with unique molecular identifiers. TCRdb itself ran the PCR reads through MiXCR, one entry per CDR3 protein. The data show about 350,000 distinct CDR3 sequences, roughly 15% seen once. Sequencing was performed on PBMCs, mostly from graft donor cells, taken 360 days after TCRalphabeta/CD19-depleted stem cell transplant. The source is a male patient aged 2-15 years who had a stem cell transplant for acute lymphoblastic leukemia, so the T cells may come from the graft donor.

This chain links TRBV30 with TRBJ1-5; TRBD1 is a possible D gene (5 bases). This CDR3 spans 13 amino acids. Germline V lookup: CDR1 GTSNPN, CDR2 SVGIG (reference sequence). V gave up 1 base and J gave up 9 bases, with 13 bases separating them. This CDR3 is CAWSARGSGPQHF. DNA for the CDR3: TGTGCCTGGAGTGCTCGGGGCAGCGGGCCCCAGCATTTT.

This clonotype turned up a few times. The CDR3 spells CASSSYRDTYEQYF. The CDR3, as DNA: TGTGCCAGCAGCTCATACAGGGACACCTACGAGCAGTACTTC. V usage is TRBV7-9 and J usage is TRBJ2-7, with D possibly matching TRBD1 (6 bases). Germline CDR1 is SEHNR and CDR2 is FQNEAQ (reference sequence). Trimming left V 4 bases short and J 2 bases short, with 12 bases between. The CDR3 consists of 14 residues.

This clonotype has a handful of counts. The chain links TRBV24-1 to TRBJ1-1; the match to TRBD1 covers 7 bases. V lost 7 bases, J lost 1 base, and 8 bases stayed unmatched. This CDR3 is 15 amino acids long. Germline CDR1 is KGHDR and CDR2 is SFDVKD. Here the CDR3 DNA reads TGTGCCACCAGCCCCTCAGGGGGGAGGAACACTGAAGCTTTCTTT. Encoded protein: CATSPSGGRNTEAFF.

The chain employs TRBV11-2 and TRBJ2-7, with a tentative D call TRBD1 (6 bases). Germline CDR1 and CDR2: SGHAT and FQNNGV. V was shortened by 4 bases and J by 3 bases, with 13 bases between the two germline ends. The CDR3 is 14 amino acids. The CDR3 is CASSSWTVLYEQYF. The CDR3, as DNA: TGTGCCAGCAGCTCCTGGACAGTCCTCTACGAGCAGTACTTC.

The gene calls are TRBV9 and TRBJ1-6; D is possibly TRBD1 (5 bases). This CDR3 comprises 15 residues. CDR1 is SGDLS and CDR2 is YYNGEE in the germline V gene. Between the trimmed V and J ends, which lost 4 bases and 6 bases, there was a span of 14 bases. This CDR3 is CASSTWDQINSPLHF. DNA for the CDR3: TGTGCCAGCAGCACATGGGACCAAATTAATTCACCCCTCCACTTT.

V gene TRBV11-2 combines with J gene TRBJ2-1; D could derive from TRBD1 or TRBD2 (5 bases each). The CDR3 has 13 residues. Germline V CDR1 and CDR2: SGHAT, FQNNGV. V lost 3 bases and J 10 bases, leaving 13 bases between the germline ends. CDR3 DNA: TGTGCCAGCAGCTTGGGACCCATACTAGAGCAGTTCTTC. This gives the protein CASSLGPILEQFF.

This clonotype was recorded at least ten times. The chain combines TRBV5-1 with TRBJ2-3; D tentatively fits TRBD1 or TRBD2 (5 bases each). The V gene's germline CDR1 is SGHRS and CDR2 YFSETQ. V was cut by 0 bases and J by 5 bases, with 7 bases left in between. CDR3 length: 13 amino acids. The CDR3 sequence is CASSLGGEDTQYF. The CDR3 DNA follows: TGCGCCAGCAGCTTGGGAGGGGAAGATACGCAGTATTTT.

The chain employs TRBV20-1 and TRBJ1-2; the match to TRBD1 covers 8 bases. The junction had 12 bases not matched to a gene; V was cut back by 5 bases and J by 4 bases. Germline-derived CDR1 and CDR2 are DFQATT and SNEGSKA (reference sequence). The CDR3 sequence is 15 residues long. The CDR3 here is CSAAIRDRFSYGYTF. CDR3 DNA: TGCAGTGCTGCCATCCGGGACAGGTTCTCCTATGGCTACACCTTC.

The chain links TRBV12-3 or TRBV12-4 to TRBJ1-3; no firm D call. V dropped 3 bases and J dropped 0 bases, with 15 bases sitting between them. This CDR3 contains 17 residues. The CDR3 here is CASSFGASGSSGNTIYF. The CDR3 DNA follows: TGTGCCAGCAGTTTTGGTGCGTCGGGGTCCTCTGGAAACACCATATATTTT.

This clonotype came up a few times. The chain carries TRBV9 and TRBJ2-1; TRBD2 matches at 11 bases. V trimming: 3 bases; J trimming: 14 bases; junction bases outside the gene matches: 7. The CDR3 is 13 amino acids. Per germline, CDR1 SGDLS and CDR2 YYNGEE. CDR3 region: CASSGSGRGVKFF. The CDR3 bases are TGTGCCAGCAGCGGTAGCGGGAGGGGGGTAAAGTTCTTC.

This clonotype was observed a few times. V usage is TRBV7-9 and J usage is TRBJ2-1; no firm D call. The CDR3 is made up of 13 amino acids. The germline V gene encodes CDR1 SEHNR and CDR2 FQNEAQ (reference sequence). Deletions cut 2 bases from V and 4 bases from J, with 6 bases between. CDR3 DNA: TGTGCCAGCAGCTTAAAGCTATACAATGAGCAGTTCTTC. Translating it yields CASSLKLYNEQFF.

This clonotype was seen a handful of times. This rearrangement joins TRBV29-1 to TRBJ2-1, with TRBD2 matching over 8 bases. J lost 14 bases, V lost 4 bases, and 7 bases had no gene match. Germline values: CDR1 SQVTM, CDR2 ANQGSEA. The CDR3 is 11 amino acids. CDR3 DNA: TGCAGCGTTGCCCGGGGGGGACCGGAGTTCTTC. Its translation: CSVARGGPEFF.

This rearrangement joins TRBV6-2 or TRBV6-3 to TRBJ2-2; 7 bases are a match to TRBD2. CDR1 and CDR2 (germline): MNHEY, SVGEGT. The CDR3 sequence is 15 residues long. Trimming took 2 bases from V and 1 from J; bases not matched to a gene: 1. CDR3 sequence (DNA): TGTGCCAGCAGTTACGTAGCGGGGAACACCGGGGAGCTGTTTTTT. It translates to CASSYVAGNTGELFF.

This clonotype was seen ten or more times. V usage is TRBV29-1 and J usage is TRBJ1-1; 7 bases line up with TRBD1. The germline V gene encodes CDR1 SQVTM and CDR2 ANQGSEA. With V trimmed by 6 bases and J by 3 bases, 10 bases remained unmatched. CDR3 length: 14 amino acids. CDR3 loop: CSVGTGAGDTEAFF. The CDR3 region has the DNA TGCAGCGTAGGTACAGGGGCGGGGGACACTGAAGCTTTCTTT. The entire variable domain, with the rest obtained from reference TRBV29-1 and TRBJ1-1, is as follows: SAVISQKPSRDICQRGTSLTIQCQVDSQVTMMFWYRQQPGQSLTLIATANQGSEATYESGFVIDKFPISRPNLTFSTLTVSNMSPEDSSIYLCSVGTGAGDTEAFFGQGTRLTVV.

This clonotype came up a few times. The V call is TRBV4-1, the J call TRBJ1-1; D uncertain. V dropped 4 bases and J dropped 1 base, with 10 bases sitting between them. The CDR3 consists of 14 residues. Per germline, CDR1 MGHRA and CDR2 YSYEKL. The CDR3 nucleotides read TGCGCCAGCAGCCCTCGGCAGACGAACACTGAAGCTTTCTTT. Encoded protein: CASSPRQTNTEAFF.

This clonotype was counted only a few times. This rearrangement joins TRBV7-8 to TRBJ2-6; D is unresolved. Germline values: CDR1 SGHVS, CDR2 FQNEAQ. Between the trimmed V and J ends, which lost 1 base and 2 bases, there was a span of 18 bases. CDR3 length: 19 amino acids. The CDR3 is CASSLEGSLASPGANVLTF. CDR3 sequence (DNA): TGTGCCAGCAGCTTAGAAGGGTCCCTCGCGAGCCCTGGGGCCAACGTCCTGACTTTC.

This clonotype was observed a few times. The chain links TRBV4-3 to TRBJ2-3, with 7 bases identical to TRBD2. V was clipped by 5 bases and J by 1 base; unmatched bases: 3. Germline-derived CDR1 and CDR2 are LGHNA and YSLEER. The CDR3 has 14 residues. The CDR3 coding sequence is TGCGCCAGCAGCTTTCTAGCGGGCACAGATACGCAGTATTTT. This encodes CASSFLAGTDTQYF.

This clonotype was seen only once. The V call is TRBV7-9, the J call TRBJ2-7; the match to TRBD2 covers 12 bases. The V gene's germline CDR1 is SEHNR and CDR2 FQNEAQ (reference sequence). CDR3 size: 16 residues. The J segment lost 4 bases and the V segment lost 5 bases, leaving 9 bases of the junction unmatched. For the CDR3, the DNA is TGTGCCAGCAGCAAAACTAGCGGGAGGAAAGGTTACGAGCAGTACTTC. This codes for CASSKTSGRKGYEQYF. Using reference TRBV7-9 and TRBJ2-7 for the parts outside the CDR3, the full variable domain is DTGVSQNPRHKITKRGQNVTFRCDPISEHNRLYWYRQTLGQGPEFLTYFQNEAQLEKSRLLSDRFSAERPKGSFSTLEIQRTEQGDSAMYLCASSKTSGRKGYEQYFGPGTRLTVT.

The chain couples TRBV2 to TRBJ1-5, with D uncertain. The length of the CDR3 is 15 residues. Looked up from germline, CDR1 is SNHLY and CDR2 is FYNNEI. The V end was cut by 0 bases, the J end by 0 bases, with 6 bases between. The CDR3, as DNA: TGTGCCAGCAGTGAAGCTCCATATAGCAATCAGCCCCAGCATTTT. The encoded protein is CASSEAPYSNQPQHF.

V usage is TRBV4-3 and J usage is TRBJ2-3, with 7 nucleotides matching TRBD2. Germline lookup yields CDR1 LGHNA and CDR2 YSLEER. The CDR3 consists of 16 residues. Unmatched junction bases numbered 11, after V lost 4 bases and J lost 4 bases. The CDR3 sequence: CASSPRAPGGADTQYF. CDR3 DNA: TGCGCCAGCAGCCCGCGGGCTCCGGGAGGAGCAGATACGCAGTATTTT.

This clonotype appeared a few times. CDR3 DNA sequence: TGCGCCAGCAGCCAAGTTCTGGGTGCAGGGACCGGGGAGCTGTTTTTT. It yields the protein CASSQVLGAGTGELFF. This rearrangement joins TRBV4-3 to TRBJ2-2, with D perhaps TRBD1 (5 bases). The V gene's germline CDR1 is LGHNA and CDR2 YSLEER. CDR3 length equals 16 residues. Trimming removed 1 base at V and 5 bases at J, with 14 bases between.

This clonotype was seen a handful of times. V gene TRBV20-1 combines with J gene TRBJ2-7; the D call may be TRBD1 or TRBD2 (5 bases each). Trimming took off 6 bases at V and 4 bases at J, with 7 bases between the two ends. The length of the CDR3 is 10 residues. Germline CDR1 DFQATT, CDR2 SNEGSKA (reference sequence). The CDR3 DNA reads as TGCAGTGCGGGGGAATACGAGCAGTACTTC. Protein: CSAGEYEQYF.

This clonotype was counted between two and nine times. The rearrangement joins TRBV7-2 to TRBJ2-4; D not resolved. Trimming left V 5 bases short and J 5 bases short, with 10 bases between. Germline CDR1 SGHTA, CDR2 FQGNSA. There are 13 residues in the CDR3. The DNA of the CDR3 is TGTGCCAGCAGCGCAGACACGCAAAACATTCAGTACTTC. This translates into CASSADTQNIQYF.

V is TRBV4-3 and J is TRBJ2-7, with D perhaps given as TRBD1 or TRBD2 (5 bases each). Per germline, CDR1 LGHNA and CDR2 YSLEER. The CDR3 covers 18 residues. Trimming left V 3 bases short and J 1 base short, with 22 bases between. The CDR3 DNA reads as TGCGCCAGCAGCCACGTCCCCAGGCCGGGACCTACTTCCTACGAGCAGTACTTC. The encoded protein is CASSHVPRPGPTSYEQYF.

V is TRBV29-1 and J is TRBJ1-5; 9 nucleotides align to TRBD1. Germline CDR1 is SQVTM and CDR2 is ANQGSEA. Germline trimming cut 8 bases from V and 7 bases from J; bases unmatched to any gene: 15. This CDR3 region has 15 residues. In nucleotides, the CDR3 is TGCAGCATTGCTAAGGGGACAGGGAAGGGCCAGCCCCAGCATTTT. Its protein product is CSIAKGTGKGQPQHF.

This clonotype came up a few times. J is TRBJ1-2 and V is TRBV19; D is unclear. The ends were cut back, 6 bases at V and 7 bases at J, with 12 bases in the middle. Germline CDR1 and CDR2: LNHDA and SQIVND (reference sequence). The CDR3 totals 12 residues. This CDR3 reads CASSLGSSGYTF. DNA of the CDR3: TGTGCCAGTAGCCTCGGGTCCTCTGGCTACACCTTC.